The 20 T cell receptor beta chains reported below all come from one sample, sequenced in a study of tumor-infiltrating lymphocytes in localized non-small cell lung cancer. Data came from immunoSEQ multiplex PCR; TCRdb stores just in-frame clones and leaves some out. The table lists several thousand clones, 65% to 85% of them singletons, with over 7.5% in the top ten. The sample was uninvolved lung tissue not adjacent to the tumor. Every receptor here comes from a human donor with non-small cell lung cancer.

The chain has TRBV2 and TRBJ2-7; a possible D gene is TRBD2 (6 bases). V lost 7 bases and J lost 3, with 13 bases in between. The V gene's germline CDR1 is SNHLY and CDR2 FYNNEI. This CDR3 spans 13 amino acids. The CDR3 spells CASKPSEFYEQYF. The CDR3 DNA reads as TGTGCCAGCAAGCCTAGCGAATTCTACGAGCAGTACTTC.

This clone showed up just once. The chain combines TRBV5-1 with TRBJ2-7; perhaps TRBD2 as D (5 bases). Deletions cut 3 bases from V and 3 bases from J, with 7 bases between. The CDR3 runs 12 residues. Germline values: CDR1 SGHRS, CDR2 YFSETQ. DNA for the CDR3: TGCGCCAGCAGCTCTACTAGCTACGAGCAGTACTTC. Protein product: CASSSTSYEQYF.

This clone was seen just once. The rearrangement joins TRBV7-9 to TRBJ2-5; weak D call: TRBD2 (6 bases). Trimming pared 5 bases from V and 5 bases from J, leaving 9 bases between. Per germline, CDR1 SEHNR and CDR2 FQNEAQ (reference sequence). CDR3 length: 12 amino acids. The CDR3 here is CASSQEGETQYF. The DNA of the CDR3 is TGTGCCAGCAGCCAGGAGGGGGAGACCCAGTACTTC. Drawing the rest from reference TRBV7-9 and TRBJ2-5, the complete variable domain is DTGVSQNPRHKITKRGQNVTFRCDPISEHNRLYWYRQTLGQGPEFLTYFQNEAQLEKSRLLSDRFSAERPKGSFSTLEIQRTEQGDSAMYLCASSQEGETQYFGPGTRLLVL.

This clone turned up a few times. The V and J genes are TRBV2 and TRBJ2-7, with 8 bases matching TRBD2. The CDR3 runs to 14 residues. Germline assignment: CDR1 SNHLY and CDR2 FYNNEI. V dropped 5 bases and J dropped 3; count of bases not matched to a gene: 6. CDR3 loop: CASSTTSAIYEQYF. The CDR3 DNA is TGTGCCAGCAGTACGACTAGCGCCATCTACGAGCAGTACTTC.

The chain carries TRBV5-1 and TRBJ2-7, with a tentative D call TRBD1 (7 bases). Trimming took 4 bases from V and 1 from J, leaving 21 bases between them. The germline V gene encodes CDR1 SGHRS and CDR2 YFSETQ. The CDR3 consists of 17 residues. CDR3 sequence (DNA): TGCGCCAGCAGCGACAGGGTGGGGACTGTAAGATCCTACGAGCAGTACTTC. Translated, it gives CASSDRVGTVRSYEQYF.

This clone was counted a single time. V usage is TRBV6-1 and J usage is TRBJ1-2; no definite D call. Germline assignment: CDR1 MNHNS and CDR2 SASEGT. Trimming left V 5 bases short and J 1 base short, with 14 bases between. The CDR3 length is 15 residues. The CDR3 sequence is CASSLFSQDNYGYTF. CDR3 nucleotide sequence: TGTGCCAGCAGTCTTTTCTCTCAGGATAACTATGGCTACACCTTC.

The rearrangement links TRBV2 to TRBJ2-7; D gene unclear. Germline V lookup: CDR1 SNHLY, CDR2 FYNNEI. This CDR3 has 13 residues. Trimming left V 4 bases short and J 2 bases short, with 9 bases between. CDR3 region: CASSALFTYEQYF. The CDR3 bases are TGTGCCAGCAGTGCCTTGTTCACCTACGAGCAGTACTTC.

This clone was picked up one time. CDR3 sequence: CASSPEQETQYF. In nucleotides, the CDR3 is TGTGCCAGCTCACCAGAGCAAGAGACCCAGTACTTC. The chain uses TRBV18 and TRBJ2-5; D is uncertain. This CDR3 is 12 amino acids long. V was cut by 2 bases and J by 2 bases, with 3 bases left in between. The germline gives CDR1 KGHSH, CDR2 LQKENI.

The chain couples TRBV7-8 to TRBJ2-2; D not certain. This CDR3 has 13 residues. In germline, CDR1 is SGHVS, CDR2 FQNEAQ. The V end was cut by 1 base, the J end by 4 bases, with 4 bases between. For the CDR3, the DNA is TGTGCCAGCAGCTTAGGTATCACCGGGGAGCTGTTTTTT. Residues: CASSLGITGELFF.

This clone was seen a single time. V usage is TRBV4-1 and J usage is TRBJ2-5, with TRBD2 matching 7 bases. There are 14 residues in the CDR3. Unmatched junction bases numbered 8, after V lost 5 bases and J lost 5 bases. Germline V gene lookup returns CDR1 MGHRA and CDR2 YSYEKL. The DNA of the CDR3 is TGCGCCAGCAGCTACAGCGGGACGGGTGAGACCCAGTACTTC. Protein: CASSYSGTGETQYF.

For the CDR3, the DNA is TGTGCCAGCAGTTCCCCGGGACAGGGGCTTAGCGAGCAGTACTTC. It is translated as CASSSPGQGLSEQYF. The chain employs TRBV27 and TRBJ2-7; TRBD1 matches 10 bases. This CDR3 region has 15 residues. Trimming took 4 bases from V and 6 from J; bases not matched to a gene: 9. The germline V gene encodes CDR1 MNHEY and CDR2 SMNVEV (reference sequence).

V usage is TRBV18 and J usage is TRBJ2-3; 8 bases fit TRBD1. This CDR3 contains 16 residues. The J segment lost 6 bases and the V segment lost 1 base, leaving 9 bases of the junction unmatched. Looked up from germline, CDR1 is KGHSH and CDR2 is LQKENI. The CDR3, as DNA: TGTGCCAGCTCACCACTAAGACAGGGGAGTGGGGATACGCAGTATTTT. This sequence encodes CASSPLRQGSGDTQYF.

The rearrangement joins TRBV2 to TRBJ2-3; 7 bases are a match to TRBD2. The CDR3 totals 16 residues. With V trimmed by 3 bases and J by 0 bases, 6 bases remained unmatched. Germline-derived CDR1 and CDR2 are SNHLY and FYNNEI. The CDR3 DNA reads TGTGCCAGCAGTGAGCGGCTAGCGGCTAGCACAGATACGCAGTATTTT. Protein: CASSERLAASTDTQYF.

In its sample, this clone was seen once. The chain joins TRBV15 to TRBJ2-5; either TRBD1 or TRBD2 may fit D (6 bases each). Germline assignment: CDR1 LNHNV and CDR2 YYDKDF (reference sequence). V was cut by 1 base and J by 1 base, with 7 bases left in between. This CDR3 is 14 amino acids long. The CDR3 loop is CATSRGGAQETQYF. The CDR3 nucleotides read TGTGCCACCAGCAGAGGGGGGGCCCAAGAGACCCAGTACTTC.

This clone came up a few times. V usage is TRBV7-7 and J usage is TRBJ2-1; 7 positions agree with TRBD2. The CDR3 totals 16 residues. From germline, CDR1 is SSHAT and CDR2 FNYEAQ (reference sequence). After removal of 1 base from V and 4 bases from J, the junction contained 7 bases not matched to a gene. The CDR3 DNA sequence: TGTGCCAGCAGCTTAGATGAAGCTAGCGGATACAATGAGCAGTTCTTC. It specifies CASSLDEASGYNEQFF.

The genes are TRBV9 and TRBJ2-1, with TRBD2 as a possible D gene (6 bases). Trimming shortened V by 5 bases and J by 9 bases, and 21 bases separated the two germline ends. This CDR3 has 15 residues. Germline CDR1 is SGDLS and CDR2 is YYNGEE. CDR3 coding DNA: TGTGCCAGCAGGGGGGGACTTATGCGTGATGGTGAGCAGTTCTTC. Its protein is CASRGGLMRDGEQFF.

The chain combines TRBV7-2 with TRBJ2-3; D is ambiguous. Trimming took 5 bases from V and 4 from J, leaving 10 bases between them. In germline, CDR1 is SGHTA, CDR2 FQGNSA. The CDR3 runs 13 residues. The CDR3 sequence is CASSLERSDTQYF. As DNA, the CDR3 is TGTGCCAGCAGCCTCGAGAGATCAGATACGCAGTATTTT.

The V and J genes are TRBV9 and TRBJ2-1; 8 nucleotides align to TRBD1. CDR1 is SGDLS, CDR2 YYNGEE, per germline. Losses at the gene ends were 4 bases for V and 7 bases for J; bases not matched to a gene: 7. CDR3 size: 14 residues. The DNA for the CDR3 is TGTGCCAGCAGCCTAAGGACAGGGTGGAATGAGCAGTTCTTC. It yields the protein CASSLRTGWNEQFF.

V gene TRBV5-6 combines with J gene TRBJ2-4, with 9 bases identical to TRBD1. The CDR3 loop spans 16 amino acids. Germline lookup yields CDR1 SGHDT and CDR2 YYEEEE. Germline trimming cut 4 bases from V and 2 bases from J; bases unmatched to any gene: 7. CDR3 loop: CASSLRQGGTKNIQYF. The CDR3 region has the DNA TGTGCCAGCAGCCTGCGACAGGGGGGGACCAAAAACATTCAGTACTTC.

The chain has TRBV5-5 and TRBJ2-3; 8 bases match TRBD2. The CDR3 loop spans 15 amino acids. V lost 0 bases to trimming and J lost 4 bases; unmatched junction nucleotides: 4. Germline CDR1 is SGHKS and CDR2 is YYEKEE (reference sequence). This CDR3 is CASSLAAGASDTQYF. CDR3 DNA: TGTGCCAGCAGCTTGGCAGCGGGAGCCTCAGATACGCAGTATTTT.